The T cell receptor (beta chain) under discussion was sequenced for a study of OX40 agonist ivuxolimab in advanced cancers. Study-wide results and caveats: The average count of expanded clones was higher among CD8+ T cells than among CD4+. There was clonal expansion of CD4+ and CD8+ blood T cells by week 6 at 0.1 to 3.0 mg/kg.

With 0 bases removed from V and 5 bases from J, the gap between germline ends came to 7 bases. CDR1 MNHEY and CDR2 SVGAGI come from the germline V gene. This CDR3 is 13 amino acids long. As concerns this clone: Antigen unknown.

Clones were read by immunoSEQ multiplex PCR, and TCRdb kept only the in-frame ones, dropping some. The table has under 20,000 clones, about 90% seen once. The TCR originated in an adult with an advanced solid tumor such as melanoma, head and neck, liver or kidney cancer. The rearrangement links TRBV6-5 to TRBJ1-1, with D possibly TRBD1 on 6 matching bases. Specimen: CD4+ or CD8+ T cells sorted from blood, collected in a trial of the OX40 agonist ivuxolimab. The CDR3 DNA reads as TGTGCCAGCAGTTACTCGGGGGCTACTGAAGCTTTCTTT. Amino acids: CASSYSGATEAFF.